The sequence of this T cell receptor beta chain was determined in a study of shared clonotypes between healthy human individuals. Naive CD8 cells were CD45RO-negative, positively selected for CCR7, excluding terminally differentiated effector memory CD45RA+ cells. The assay ran at deep level. TCRdb's copy holds only in-frame clones and misses some; the assay was immunoSEQ multiplex PCR. In the table there are 2 million or so clones, around 96% of which are singletons. CDR1 LNHDA and CDR2 SQIVND come from the germline V gene (reference sequence). V shed 7 bases and J 7 bases; nucleotides not matched to a gene: 10. The CDR3 loop spans 15 amino acids.

Sequenced sample: naive CD8+ T cells sorted from blood. This TCR derives from a man younger than 35 in good health. This chain uses TRBV19 with TRBJ2-1, with 10 bases that match TRBD1. This CDR3 reads CASTLGRTGGNEQFF. As DNA, the CDR3 is TGTGCCAGTACCCTAGGAAGGACAGGGGGAAATGAGCAGTTCTTC.